Here is one T cell receptor (beta chain) with its context. This entry is derived from a study of blood T cell repertoires in COVID-19. Study processing details: Using reference gene primer amplification, nucleated cell counts were estimated. The data were produced by immunoSEQ multiplex PCR, yet TCRdb's version contains in-frame clones alone and is incomplete. That table supplies the V and J calls and clone size; D and trimming were determined from the DNA. This table has 95,000 or so clones, 81% appearing once. The sequenced sample was peripheral blood. The clonotype comes from an older man with active or convalescent COVID-19.

The CDR3 loop reads CASSSRTGGTEAFF. For the CDR3, the DNA is TGTGCCAGTAGTTCGAGGACAGGAGGAACTGAAGCTTTCTTT. The chain links TRBV19 to TRBJ1-1, with 7 nucleotides matching TRBD1. V was pared by 5 bases and J by 5 bases, with 8 bases of the junction left unmatched. From germline, CDR1 is LNHDA and CDR2 SQIVND (reference sequence). This CDR3 region has 14 residues.